This note documents a single TCR beta chain sequence. The V end lost 5 bases, the J end lost 5 bases, and 12 bases lay between the germline ends. Looked up from germline, CDR1 is SGHTA and CDR2 is FQGTGA. The CDR3 has 13 amino acids. Tregs were sorted as CD4+CD25+CD127-/low cells. Full-length variable regions came from constant-region reverse primers plus semi-nested Nested Universal Primer A PCR. TCRdb reprocessed the 5' RACE reads with MiXCR, giving one entry per CDR3 protein. The sample contains approximately 58,000 distinct CDR3 sequences, approximately 26% of which appear only once. J is TRBJ2-5 and V is TRBV7-3; D remains unclear. The sample consisted of tumor-infiltrating Tregs sorted from the breast tumor. This receptor was obtained from a female donor with breast cancer. The CDR3 here is CASSVHKSETQYF. The DNA of the CDR3 is TGTGCCAGCAGCGTGCACAAAAGCGAGACCCAGTACTTC.